Shown below are 2 T cell receptor beta chains from a single sample sequenced in a study of response to subunit inactivated influenza vaccine. TCRdb redid the calling of the RT-PCR reads with MiXCR, one entry per CDR3 protein. Of a few hundred thousand distinct CDR3 sequences in the sample, 14% are singletons; the top ten hold approximately 10%. The sample was PBMCs from blood, taken 11 to 12 days after vaccination. These receptor sequences come from a man aged 45-60 years who received an inactivated influenza vaccine.

In its sample, this clonotype was seen many times. The chain has TRBV3-1 and TRBJ2-5, with D possibly matching TRBD1 (5 bases). The length of the CDR3 is 14 residues. The V end lost 4 bases, the J end lost 2 bases, and 11 bases lay between the germline ends. Looked up from germline, CDR1 is LGHDT and CDR2 is YNNKEL (reference sequence). CDR3 sequence reads: CASSLRTRQETQYF. DNA of the CDR3: TGTGCCAGCAGCCTCCGGACAAGACAAGAGACCCAGTACTTC.

The chain combines TRBV3-1 with TRBJ2-7, with 10 bases lining up with TRBD1. The CDR3 covers 13 residues. From germline, CDR1 is LGHDT and CDR2 YNNKEL (reference sequence). The V and J ends lost 8 bases and 2 bases, in that order; junction bases with no gene match: 3. CDR3 sequence reads: CASGQGGTYEQYF. CDR3 coding DNA: TGTGCCAGCGGACAGGGGGGAACCTACGAGCAGTACTTC.